Each of the 2 T cell receptor beta chains below was sequenced from the same sample in a study of blood T cell repertoires in COVID-19. Libraries were prepared by immunoSEQ multiplex PCR; TCRdb keeps only in-frame clonotypes and omits some of them. This table holds around 160,000 clones, about 88% found once. Sequencing was done on a sample of peripheral blood. The receptors originated from a man in his sixties with active or convalescent COVID-19.

The chain combines TRBV2 with TRBJ1-2; weak D call: TRBD1 (5 bases). The germline CDR1 and CDR2 sequences are SNHLY and FYNNEI. Trimming cost V 4 bases and J 4 bases, with 13 bases left between them. CDR3 length: 14 residues. Written as DNA, the CDR3 is TGTGCCAGCAGTGGAGACAGTCCAACCTATGGCTACACCTTC. This gives the protein CASSGDSPTYGYTF.

The rearrangement uses TRBV5-1 and TRBJ2-7, with D hard to call. Germline V lookup: CDR1 SGHRS, CDR2 YFSETQ. The CDR3 extends over 15 amino acids. V was pared by 0 bases and J by 0 bases, with 10 bases between. The CDR3 sequence is CASSLEPTSSYEQYF. DNA for the CDR3: TGCGCCAGCAGCTTGGAACCCACGAGCTCCTACGAGCAGTACTTC.